This T cell receptor beta chain was captured in a study of T cell responses to AZD1222 COVID-19 vaccine. A remark on this clone: Its cognate antigen is unknown.

Assay used: immunoSEQ multiplex PCR; TCRdb lists only in-frame clones, some missing. Found here are 110,000 or so clones, about nine tenths of them singletons; the top ten hold about 6%. Notes on the study in general: Baseline seropositives among AZD1222 recipients totaled only six.

Second doses at about 4 or about 12 weeks were pooled. The TCR sequence derives from an adult who received the AZD1222 COVID-19 vaccine. The sample consisted of peripheral blood, taken 28 days after the second AZD1222 dose.

The CDR3 sequence: CASSQETSGTKNSPLHF. The CDR3 DNA reads as TGCGCCAGCAGCCAAGAGACCTCCGGGACAAAGAATTCACCCCTCCACTTT. The chain has TRBV4-3 and TRBJ1-6, with D perhaps matching TRBD1 (6 bases). CDR1 LGHNA and CDR2 YSLEER come from the germline V gene. The CDR3 runs to 17 residues. V was cut by 0 bases and J by 7 bases, with 16 bases left in between.